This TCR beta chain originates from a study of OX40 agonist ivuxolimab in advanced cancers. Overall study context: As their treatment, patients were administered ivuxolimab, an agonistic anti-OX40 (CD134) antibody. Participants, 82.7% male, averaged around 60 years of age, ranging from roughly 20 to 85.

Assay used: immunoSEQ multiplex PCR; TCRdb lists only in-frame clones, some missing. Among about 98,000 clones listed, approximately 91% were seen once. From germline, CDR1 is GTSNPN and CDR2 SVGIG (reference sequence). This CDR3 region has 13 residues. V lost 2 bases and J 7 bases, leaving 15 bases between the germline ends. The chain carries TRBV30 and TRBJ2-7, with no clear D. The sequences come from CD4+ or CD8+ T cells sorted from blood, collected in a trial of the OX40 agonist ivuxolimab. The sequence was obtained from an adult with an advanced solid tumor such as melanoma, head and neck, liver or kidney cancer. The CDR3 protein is CAWSSAAVLEQYF. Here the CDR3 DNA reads TGTGCCTGGAGTTCCGCGGCCGTGCTGGAGCAGTACTTC.